These T cell receptor beta chains were read from a single sample in a study of cytomegalovirus exposure and HLA in healthy donors. The repertoire was sequenced with immunoSEQ multiplex PCR; TCRdb's copy has only in-frame clones and lacks some. The profile covers 120,000 or so clones, with 15% to 20% appearing a single time and about 3.1% taken by the ten largest. Sequenced input: PBMCs. These receptors were obtained from a female donor in good health and CMV-seropositive. Both conserved end residues are part of each CDR3. A D gene is named only where the DNA matches it firmly. Only part of the rows carry a size: once, few, many, or a class if the clone is expanded.

few,TRBV2,TRBJ2-5,TRBD2,CASSRLAGGQETQYF,TGTGCCAGCAGTAGACTAGCGGGGGGGCAAGAGACCCAGTACTTC
few,TRBV2,TRBJ2-5,TRBD2,CAIKRLAGGQETQYF,TGTGCCATCAAGAGACTAGCGGGAGGGCAAGAGACCCAGTACTTC
-,TRBV4-1,TRBJ1-4,TRBD1,CASSPMHGQGRKLFF,TGCGCCAGCAGCCCGATGCACGGACAGGGCCGAAAACTGTTTTTT
-,TRBV28,TRBJ2-2,TRBD1,CASTTGTGAYTGELFF,TGTGCCAGCACCACTGGGACAGGGGCCTACACCGGGGAGCTGTTTTTT
-,TRBV9,TRBJ2-2,TRBD1,CASSPATGGSTNTGELFF,TGTGCCAGCAGCCCCGCGACAGGGGGCTCGACGAACACCGGGGAGCTGTTTTTT
few,TRBV9,TRBJ2-2,TRBD2,CASSLTSGTSPGELFF,TGTGCCAGCAGCCTAACTAGCGGCACATCGCCCGGGGAGCTGTTTTTT
-,TRBV10-2,TRBJ2-7,-,CASSEGGAYEQYF,TGCGCCAGCTCCGAAGGGGGGGCCTACGAGCAGTACTTC
few,TRBV13,TRBJ2-3,TRBD2,CASSPGTSVTDTQYF,TGTGCCAGCAGCCCCGGGACTAGCGTCACAGATACGCAGTATTTT
few,TRBV15,TRBJ2-5,TRBD1,CATSRDTGGRETQYF,TGTGCCACCAGCAGAGATACAGGGGGAAGAGAGACCCAGTACTTC
few,TRBV4-3,TRBJ2-1,-,CASSQTGLDNEQFF,TGCGCCAGCAGCCAAACGGGACTTGACAATGAGCAGTTCTTC
-,TRBV9,TRBJ2-7,TRBD2,CASSVGKAGHNEQYF,TGTGCCAGCAGCGTAGGGAAAGCGGGGCATAACGAGCAGTACTTC
few,TRBV10-3,TRBJ1-6,TRBD1,CAIRPGGSYNSPLHF,TGTGCCATCCGGCCAGGGGGCTCATATAATTCACCCCTCCACTTT
-,TRBV6-1,TRBJ2-7,TRBD1,CASITTGGFNEQYF,TGTGCCAGCATTACGACAGGGGGGTTTAACGAGCAGTACTTC